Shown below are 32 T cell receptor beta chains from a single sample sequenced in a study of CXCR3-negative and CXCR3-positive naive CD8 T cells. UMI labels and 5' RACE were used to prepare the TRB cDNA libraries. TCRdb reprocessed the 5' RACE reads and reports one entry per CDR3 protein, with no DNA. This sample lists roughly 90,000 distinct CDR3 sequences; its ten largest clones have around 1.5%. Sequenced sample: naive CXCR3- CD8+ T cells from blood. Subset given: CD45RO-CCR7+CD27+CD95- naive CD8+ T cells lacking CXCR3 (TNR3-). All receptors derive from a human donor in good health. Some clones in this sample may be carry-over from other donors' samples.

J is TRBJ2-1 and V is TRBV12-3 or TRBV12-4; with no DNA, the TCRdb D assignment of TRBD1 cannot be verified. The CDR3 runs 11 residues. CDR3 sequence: CASSMGTEQFF.

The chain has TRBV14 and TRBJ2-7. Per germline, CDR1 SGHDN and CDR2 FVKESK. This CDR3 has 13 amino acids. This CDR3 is CASNDGPNYEQYF.

The CDR3 loop is CASSLWGTGIQETQYF. J is TRBJ2-5 and V is TRBV7-2; no DNA is available, so the TRBD1 call from TCRdb remains unchecked. Germline CDR1 is SGHTA and CDR2 is FQGNSA. The CDR3 has 16 residues.

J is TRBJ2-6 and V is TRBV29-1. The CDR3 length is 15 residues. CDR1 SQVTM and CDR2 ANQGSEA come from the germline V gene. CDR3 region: CSVAWLAAGANVLTF. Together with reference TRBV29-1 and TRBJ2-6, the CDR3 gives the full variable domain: SAVISQKPSRDICQRGTSLTIQCQVDSQVTMMFWYRQQPGQSLTLIATANQGSEATYESGFVIDKFPISRPNLTFSTLTVSNMSPEDSSIYLCSVAWLAAGANVLTFGAGSRLTVL.

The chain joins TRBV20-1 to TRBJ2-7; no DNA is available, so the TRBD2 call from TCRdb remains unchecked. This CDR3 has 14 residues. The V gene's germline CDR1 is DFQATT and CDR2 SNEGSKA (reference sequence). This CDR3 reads CSARASGRWYEQYF.

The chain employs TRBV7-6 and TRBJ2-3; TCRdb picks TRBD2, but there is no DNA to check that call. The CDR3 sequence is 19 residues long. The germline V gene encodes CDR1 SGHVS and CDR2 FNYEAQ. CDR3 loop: CASSFPGLAGPSSTDTQYF.

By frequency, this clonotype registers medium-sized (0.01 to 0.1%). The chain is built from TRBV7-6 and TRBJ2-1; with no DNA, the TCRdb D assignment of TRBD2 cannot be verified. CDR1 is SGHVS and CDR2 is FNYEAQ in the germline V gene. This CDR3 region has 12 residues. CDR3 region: CASSLREGEQFF.

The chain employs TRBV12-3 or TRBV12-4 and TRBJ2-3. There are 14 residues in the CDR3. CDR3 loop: CASRLAGRADTQYF.

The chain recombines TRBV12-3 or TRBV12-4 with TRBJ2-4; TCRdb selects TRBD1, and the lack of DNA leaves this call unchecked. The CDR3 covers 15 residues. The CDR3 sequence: CASSYDRGYKNIQYF.

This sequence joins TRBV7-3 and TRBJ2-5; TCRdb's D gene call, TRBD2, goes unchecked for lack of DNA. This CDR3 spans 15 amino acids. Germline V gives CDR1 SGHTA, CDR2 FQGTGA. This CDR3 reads CASSHLGGGQETQYF.

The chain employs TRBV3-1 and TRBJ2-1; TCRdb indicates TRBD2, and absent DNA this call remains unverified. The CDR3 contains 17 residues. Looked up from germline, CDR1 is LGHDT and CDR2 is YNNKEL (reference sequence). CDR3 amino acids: CASSLRTSGGTYNEQFF.

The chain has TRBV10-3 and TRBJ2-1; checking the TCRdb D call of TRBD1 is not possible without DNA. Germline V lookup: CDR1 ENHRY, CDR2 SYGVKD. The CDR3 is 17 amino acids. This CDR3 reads CAISDFGQGGIDNEQFF.

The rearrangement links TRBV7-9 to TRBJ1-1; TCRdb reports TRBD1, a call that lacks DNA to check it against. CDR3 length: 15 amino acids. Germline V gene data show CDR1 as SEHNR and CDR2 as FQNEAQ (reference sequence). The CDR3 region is CASSLVGGANTEAFF.

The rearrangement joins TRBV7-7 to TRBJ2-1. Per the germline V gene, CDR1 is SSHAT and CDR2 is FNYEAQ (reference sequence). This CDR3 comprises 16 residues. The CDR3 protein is CASSVSGESSYNEQFF.

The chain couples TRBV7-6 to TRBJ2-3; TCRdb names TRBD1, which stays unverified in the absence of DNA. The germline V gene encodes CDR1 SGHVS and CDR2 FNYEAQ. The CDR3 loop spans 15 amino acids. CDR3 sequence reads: CASSFGGADTDTQYF. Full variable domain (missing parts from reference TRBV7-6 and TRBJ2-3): GAGVSQSPRYKVTKRGQDVALRCDPISGHVSLYWYRQALGQGPEFLTYFNYEAQQDKSGLPNDRFSAERPEGSISTLTIQRTEQRDSAMYRCASSFGGADTDTQYFGPGTRLTVL.

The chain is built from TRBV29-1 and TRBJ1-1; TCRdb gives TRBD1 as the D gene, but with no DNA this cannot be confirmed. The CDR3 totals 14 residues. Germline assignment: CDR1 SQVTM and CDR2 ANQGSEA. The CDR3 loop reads CSETPGQGGTEAFF.

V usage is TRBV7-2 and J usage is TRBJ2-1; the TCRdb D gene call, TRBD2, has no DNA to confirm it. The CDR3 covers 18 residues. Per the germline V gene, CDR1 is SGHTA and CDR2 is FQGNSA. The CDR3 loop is CASSLKGTSGPLRGEQFF.

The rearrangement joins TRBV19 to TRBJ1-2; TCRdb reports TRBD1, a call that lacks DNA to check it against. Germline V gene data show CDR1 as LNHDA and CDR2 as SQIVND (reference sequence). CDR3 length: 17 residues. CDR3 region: CASSIVDRGRANYGYTF.

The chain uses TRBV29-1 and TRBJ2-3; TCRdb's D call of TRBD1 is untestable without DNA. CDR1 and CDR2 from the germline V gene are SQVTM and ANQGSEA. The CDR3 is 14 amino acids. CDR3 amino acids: CSVEIPGRGDTQYF.

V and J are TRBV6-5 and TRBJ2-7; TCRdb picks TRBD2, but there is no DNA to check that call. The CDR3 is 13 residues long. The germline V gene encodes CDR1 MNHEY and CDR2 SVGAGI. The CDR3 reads CASSTSGYYEQYF.

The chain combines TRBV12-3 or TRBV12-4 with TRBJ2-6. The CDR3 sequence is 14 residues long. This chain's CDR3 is CASSPWSGANVLTF.

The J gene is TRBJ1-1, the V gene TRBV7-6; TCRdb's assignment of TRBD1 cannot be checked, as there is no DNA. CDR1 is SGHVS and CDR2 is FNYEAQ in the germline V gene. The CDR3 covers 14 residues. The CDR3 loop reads CASSLGQADTEAFF.

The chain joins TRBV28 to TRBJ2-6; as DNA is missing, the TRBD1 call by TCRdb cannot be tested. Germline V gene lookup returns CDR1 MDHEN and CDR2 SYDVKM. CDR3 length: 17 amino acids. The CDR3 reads CASSPRTGGTGANVLTF.

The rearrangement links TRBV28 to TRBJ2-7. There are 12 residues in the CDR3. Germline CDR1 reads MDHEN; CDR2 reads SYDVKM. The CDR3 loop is CASSLNTYEQYF.

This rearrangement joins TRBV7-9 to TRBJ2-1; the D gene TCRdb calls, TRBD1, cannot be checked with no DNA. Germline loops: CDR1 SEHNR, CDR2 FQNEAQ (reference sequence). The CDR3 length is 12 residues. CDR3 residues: CASSIPRGEQFF. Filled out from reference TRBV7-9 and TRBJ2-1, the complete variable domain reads DTGVSQNPRHKITKRGQNVTFRCDPISEHNRLYWYRQTLGQGPEFLTYFQNEAQLEKSRLLSDRFSAERPKGSFSTLEIQRTEQGDSAMYLCASSIPRGEQFFGPGTRLTVL.

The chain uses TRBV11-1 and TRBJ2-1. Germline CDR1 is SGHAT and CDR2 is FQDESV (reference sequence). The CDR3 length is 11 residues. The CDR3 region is CASSFGYEQFF. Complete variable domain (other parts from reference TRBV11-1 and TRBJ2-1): EAEVAQSPRYKITEKSQAVAFWCDPISGHATLYWYRQILGQGPELLVQFQDESVVDDSQLPKDRFSAERLKGVDSTLKIQPAELGDSAMYLCASSFGYEQFFGPGTRLTVL.

CDR3 region: CSVGTSGYNEQFF. The chain combines TRBV29-1 with TRBJ2-1; the TRBD2 assignment by TCRdb is unverifiable without DNA. Germline-derived CDR1 and CDR2 are SQVTM and ANQGSEA. The CDR3 spans 13 residues.

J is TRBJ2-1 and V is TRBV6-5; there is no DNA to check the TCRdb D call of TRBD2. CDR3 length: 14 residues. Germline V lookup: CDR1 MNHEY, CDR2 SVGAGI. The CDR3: CASSVTSGSYEQFF.

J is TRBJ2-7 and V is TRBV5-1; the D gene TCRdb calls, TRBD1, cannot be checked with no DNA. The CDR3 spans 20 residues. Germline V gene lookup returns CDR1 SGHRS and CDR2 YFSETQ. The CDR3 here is CASSSMPGTGVAGSSYEQYF.

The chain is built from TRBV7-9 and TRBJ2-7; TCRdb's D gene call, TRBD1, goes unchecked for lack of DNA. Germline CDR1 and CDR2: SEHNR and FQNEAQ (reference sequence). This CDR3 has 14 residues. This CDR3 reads CASSLAASGDEQYF.

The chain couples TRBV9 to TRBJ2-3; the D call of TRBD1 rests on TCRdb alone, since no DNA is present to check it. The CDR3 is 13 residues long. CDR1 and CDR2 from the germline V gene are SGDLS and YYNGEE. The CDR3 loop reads CASSDGGADTQYF.

Here the CDR3 reads CASSLAPWESYTF. The chain links TRBV12-3 or TRBV12-4 to TRBJ1-2; the TCRdb D gene call, TRBD1, has no DNA to confirm it. The CDR3 sequence is 13 residues long.